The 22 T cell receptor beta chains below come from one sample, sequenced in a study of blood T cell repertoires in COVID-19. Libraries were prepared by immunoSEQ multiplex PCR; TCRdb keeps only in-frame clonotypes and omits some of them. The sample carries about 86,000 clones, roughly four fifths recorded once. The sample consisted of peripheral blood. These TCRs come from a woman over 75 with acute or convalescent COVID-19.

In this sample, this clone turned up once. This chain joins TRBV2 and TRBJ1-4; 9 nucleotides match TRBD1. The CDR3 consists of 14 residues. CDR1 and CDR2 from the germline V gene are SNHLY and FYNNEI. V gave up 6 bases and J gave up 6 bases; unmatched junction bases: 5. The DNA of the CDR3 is TGTGCCAGCAGAGGACAGGGGTCCGATGAAAAACTGTTTTTT. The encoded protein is CASRGQGSDEKLFF.

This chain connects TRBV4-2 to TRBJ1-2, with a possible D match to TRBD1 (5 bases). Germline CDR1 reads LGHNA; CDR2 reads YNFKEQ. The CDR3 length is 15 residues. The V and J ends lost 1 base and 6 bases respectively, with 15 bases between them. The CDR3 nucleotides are TGTGCCAGCAGCCAAGGCGGGGCTAGGTCAGATGGCTACACCTTC. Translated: CASSQGGARSDGYTF.

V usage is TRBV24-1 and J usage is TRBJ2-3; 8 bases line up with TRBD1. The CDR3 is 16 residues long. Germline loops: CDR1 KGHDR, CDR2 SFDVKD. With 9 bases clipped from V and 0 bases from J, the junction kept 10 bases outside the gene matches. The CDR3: CATAITGQGSTDTQYF. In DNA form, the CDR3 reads TGTGCCACCGCAATAACCGGACAGGGCAGCACAGATACGCAGTATTTT.

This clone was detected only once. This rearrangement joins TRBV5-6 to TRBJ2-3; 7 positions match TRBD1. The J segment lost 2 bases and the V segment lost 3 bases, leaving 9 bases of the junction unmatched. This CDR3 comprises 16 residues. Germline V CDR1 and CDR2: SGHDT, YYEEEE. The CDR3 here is CASSSTGSLFTDTQYF. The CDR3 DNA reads TGTGCCAGCAGCTCGACAGGGAGCCTTTTCACAGATACGCAGTATTTT.

CDR3 residues: CAISEYEQYF. Here the CDR3 DNA reads TGTGCCATCTCTGAGTACGAGCAGTACTTC. The V gene is TRBV6-5, the J gene TRBJ2-7; D is undetermined. The germline V gene encodes CDR1 MNHEY and CDR2 SVGAGI. This CDR3 has 10 amino acids. Trimming pared 10 bases from V and 4 bases from J, leaving 8 bases between.

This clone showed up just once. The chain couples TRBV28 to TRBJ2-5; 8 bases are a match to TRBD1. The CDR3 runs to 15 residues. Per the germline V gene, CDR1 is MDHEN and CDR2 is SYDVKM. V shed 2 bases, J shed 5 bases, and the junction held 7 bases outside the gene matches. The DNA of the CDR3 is TGTGCCAGCAGTTTACAACAGGGGGGTAGGGAGACCCAGTACTTC. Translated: CASSLQQGGRETQYF. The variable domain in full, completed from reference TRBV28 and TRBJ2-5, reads DVKVTQSSRYLVKRTGEKVFLECVQDMDHENMFWYRQDPGLGLRLIYFSYDVKMKEKGDIPEGYSVSREKKERFSLILESASTNQTSMYLCASSLQQGGRETQYFGPGTRLLVL.

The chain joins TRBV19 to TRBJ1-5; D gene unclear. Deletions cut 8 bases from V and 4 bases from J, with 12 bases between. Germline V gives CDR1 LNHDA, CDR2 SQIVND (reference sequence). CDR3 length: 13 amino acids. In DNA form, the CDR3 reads TGTGCCAGTCGGGAGACACGTAATCAGCCCCAGCATTTT. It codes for CASRETRNQPQHF.

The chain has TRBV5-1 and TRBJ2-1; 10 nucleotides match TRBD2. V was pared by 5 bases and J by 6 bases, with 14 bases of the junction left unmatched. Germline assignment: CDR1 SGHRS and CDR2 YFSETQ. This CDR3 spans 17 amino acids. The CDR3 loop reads CASRGGAGGPSANEQFF. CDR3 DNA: TGCGCCAGCAGAGGGGGAGCGGGAGGGCCCTCGGCCAATGAGCAGTTCTTC. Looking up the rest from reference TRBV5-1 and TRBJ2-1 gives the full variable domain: KAGVTQTPRYLIKTRGQQVTLSCSPISGHRSVSWYQQTPGQGLQFLFEYFSETQRNKGNFPGRFSGRQFSNSRSEMNVSTLELGDSALYLCASRGGAGGPSANEQFFGPGTRLTVL.

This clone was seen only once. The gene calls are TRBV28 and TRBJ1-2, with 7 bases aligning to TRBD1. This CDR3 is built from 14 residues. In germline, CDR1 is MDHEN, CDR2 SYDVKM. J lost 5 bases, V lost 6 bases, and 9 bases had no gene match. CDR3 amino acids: CASRTTGTDYGYTF. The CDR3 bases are TGTGCCAGCAGAACCACCGGGACAGATTATGGCTACACCTTC.

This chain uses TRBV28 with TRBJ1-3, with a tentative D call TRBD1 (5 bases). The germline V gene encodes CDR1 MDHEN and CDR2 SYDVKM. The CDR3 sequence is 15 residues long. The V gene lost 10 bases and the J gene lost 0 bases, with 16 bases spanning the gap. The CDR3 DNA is TGTGCCACCATCTGGGGGGGAGGCTCTGGAAACACCATATATTTT. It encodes CATIWGGGSGNTIYF.

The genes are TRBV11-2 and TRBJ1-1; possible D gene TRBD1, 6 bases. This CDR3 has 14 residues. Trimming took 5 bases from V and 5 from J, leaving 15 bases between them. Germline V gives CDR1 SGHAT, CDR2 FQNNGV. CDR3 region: CASSQEDRRTEAFF. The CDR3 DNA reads TGTGCCAGCAGCCAAGAGGACAGAAGGACTGAAGCTTTCTTT.

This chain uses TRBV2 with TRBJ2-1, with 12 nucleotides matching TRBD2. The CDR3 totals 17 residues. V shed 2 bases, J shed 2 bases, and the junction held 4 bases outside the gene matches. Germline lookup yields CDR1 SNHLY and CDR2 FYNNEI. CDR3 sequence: CASSELAGGLTYNEQFF. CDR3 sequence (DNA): TGTGCCAGCAGTGAACTAGCGGGAGGGCTAACCTACAATGAGCAGTTCTTC.

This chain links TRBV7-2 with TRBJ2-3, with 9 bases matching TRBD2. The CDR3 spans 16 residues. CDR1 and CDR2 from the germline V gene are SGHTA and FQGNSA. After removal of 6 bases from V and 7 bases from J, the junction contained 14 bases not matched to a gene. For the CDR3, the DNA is TGTGCCAGCAGTCCCCCGGGTAGCGGGAGCCCGAATACGCAGTATTTT. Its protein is CASSPPGSGSPNTQYF.

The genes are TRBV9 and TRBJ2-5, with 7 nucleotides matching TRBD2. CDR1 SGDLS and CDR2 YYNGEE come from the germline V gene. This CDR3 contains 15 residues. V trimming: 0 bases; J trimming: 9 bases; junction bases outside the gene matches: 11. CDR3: CASSVGAGEGPAQYF. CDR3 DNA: TGTGCCAGCAGCGTAGGGGCGGGAGAAGGCCCGGCCCAGTACTTC.

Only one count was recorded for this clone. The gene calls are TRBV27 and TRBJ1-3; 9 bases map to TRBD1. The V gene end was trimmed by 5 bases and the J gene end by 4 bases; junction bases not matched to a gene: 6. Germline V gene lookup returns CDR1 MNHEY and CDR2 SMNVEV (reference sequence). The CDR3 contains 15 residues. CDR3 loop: CASSVGTGPGNTIYF. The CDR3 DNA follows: TGTGCCAGCAGTGTAGGGACAGGGCCGGGAAACACCATATATTTT.

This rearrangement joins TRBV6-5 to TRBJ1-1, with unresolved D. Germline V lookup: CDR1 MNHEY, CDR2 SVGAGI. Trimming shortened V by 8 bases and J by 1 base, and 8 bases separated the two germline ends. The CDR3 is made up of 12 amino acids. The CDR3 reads CASVTANTEAFF. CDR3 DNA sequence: TGTGCCAGCGTAACAGCGAACACTGAAGCTTTCTTT.

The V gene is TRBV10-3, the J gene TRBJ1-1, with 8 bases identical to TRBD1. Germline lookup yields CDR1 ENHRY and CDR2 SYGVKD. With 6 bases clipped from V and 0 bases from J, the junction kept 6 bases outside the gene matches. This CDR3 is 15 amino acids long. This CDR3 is CAIRIQGGLNTEAFF. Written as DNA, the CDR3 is TGTGCCATCAGGATACAGGGGGGTCTGAACACTGAAGCTTTCTTT.

CDR3: CASKIRDSDTEAFF. Written as DNA, the CDR3 is TGTGCCAGCAAGATCCGGGACAGTGACACTGAAGCTTTCTTT. The chain couples TRBV6-6 to TRBJ1-1; TRBD1 aligns across 7 bases. V gave up 7 bases and J gave up 3 bases; unmatched junction bases: 8. The CDR3 totals 14 residues. Per germline, CDR1 MNHNY and CDR2 SVGAGI (reference sequence).

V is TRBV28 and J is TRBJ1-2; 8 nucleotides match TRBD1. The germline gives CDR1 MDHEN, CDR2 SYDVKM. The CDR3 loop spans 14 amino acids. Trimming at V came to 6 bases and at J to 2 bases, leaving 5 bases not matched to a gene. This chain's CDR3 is CASRMTGVNYGYTF. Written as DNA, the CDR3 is TGTGCCAGCAGAATGACAGGGGTCAACTATGGCTACACCTTC.

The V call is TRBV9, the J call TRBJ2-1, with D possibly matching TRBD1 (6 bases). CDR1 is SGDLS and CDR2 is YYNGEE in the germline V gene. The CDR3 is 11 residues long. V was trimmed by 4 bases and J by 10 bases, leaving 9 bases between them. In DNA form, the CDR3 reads TGTGCCAGCAGCACCGGGACAGAGCAGTTCTTC. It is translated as CASSTGTEQFF.

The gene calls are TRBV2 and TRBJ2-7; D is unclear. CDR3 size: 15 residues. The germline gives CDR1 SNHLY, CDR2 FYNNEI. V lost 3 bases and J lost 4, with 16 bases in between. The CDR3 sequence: CASSDFNRPGYEQYF. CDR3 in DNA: TGTGCCAGCAGTGATTTCAACAGACCAGGATACGAGCAGTACTTC.

The CDR3 coding sequence is TGCGCCAGCAGTTTTATGCTTGCGACGGGTCTACGAAACACCGGGGAGCTGTTTTTT. Translated: CASSFMLATGLRNTGELFF. The J gene is TRBJ2-2, the V gene TRBV5-1; D remains unclear. The CDR3 consists of 19 residues. The germline CDR1 and CDR2 sequences are SGHRS and YFSETQ. The ends were cut back, 5 bases at V and 2 bases at J, with 25 bases in the middle.